This TCR beta chain was sequenced in a study of T-cell memory formation after mild COVID-19. In TCRdb, the 5' RACE reads were re-called with MiXCR into one record per CDR3 protein. The sample has about 340,000 distinct CDR3 sequences, 13% seen once. This clonotype has just a few counts. Trimming took off 4 bases at V and 6 bases at J, with 15 bases between the two ends. CDR1 and CDR2 (germline): SNHLY, FYNNEI. This CDR3 is 15 amino acids long. J is TRBJ2-2 and V is TRBV2; unclear D gene. The specimen was PBMCs or a T cell subset sorted from them (not recorded which). The TCR comes from a man aged 18 to 30 who had mild COVID-19 (a few samples of this study predate the infection). Cell type and time point are not known. The CDR3 spells CASSVGLGSAGELFF. The CDR3, as DNA: TGTGCCAGCAGTGTGGGCCTAGGGTCCGCCGGGGAGCTGTTTTTT.